In this sample, the clone carrying this TCR beta chain turned up many times. The antigen remains undetermined. Regarding time point: persistent/refractory GD, antithyroid drugs over 5 years with positive TRAb. The authors made the TCR library using RNA they extracted from PBMCs. The patients included were those that came from an endocrinology department in Xi'an, China. The collection involved drawing nine milliliters of peripheral blood into EDTA tubes. The CDR3 is 16 amino acids. Germline lookup yields CDR1 SGHRS and CDR2 YFSETQ. V shed 4 bases and J shed 5 bases, with 21 bases lying between them. Both iRepertoire HTBI primers and Arm-PCR of CDR3 regions were used to build the TCR beta libraries. Each CDR3 protein gets one entry after TCRdb re-called the multiplex PCR reads with MiXCR. This sample carries about 470,000 distinct CDR3 sequences, roughly 20% of them seen once, and the ten largest clones take 7% to 10%.

The data derive from a study of regulatory T cells in long-lasting Graves disease. The study's findings and limits: Persistent Graves' patients showed less TCR diversity than newly diagnosed patients showed.

This sequence originates from a female donor with Graves disease. V usage is TRBV5-1 and J usage is TRBJ1-1; no clear D. The input for sequencing was peripheral blood mononuclear cells (PBMCs), taken when the disease was refractory, from a patient treated with antithyroid drugs. CDR3 amino acids: CASSPHPGKRWTEAFF. CDR3 nucleotide sequence: TGCGCCAGCAGCCCGCACCCGGGGAAGCGGTGGACTGAAGCTTTCTTT.